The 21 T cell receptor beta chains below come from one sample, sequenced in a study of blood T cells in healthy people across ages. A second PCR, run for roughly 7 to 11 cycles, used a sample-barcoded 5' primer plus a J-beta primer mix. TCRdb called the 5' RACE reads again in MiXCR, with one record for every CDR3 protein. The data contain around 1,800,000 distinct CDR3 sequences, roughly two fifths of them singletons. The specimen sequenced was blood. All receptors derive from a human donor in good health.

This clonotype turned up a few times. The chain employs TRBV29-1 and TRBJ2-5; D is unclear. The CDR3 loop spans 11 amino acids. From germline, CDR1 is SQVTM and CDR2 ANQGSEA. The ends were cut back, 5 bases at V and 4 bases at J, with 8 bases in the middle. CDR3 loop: CSVSGRETQYF. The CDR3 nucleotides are TGCAGCGTTTCCGGCCGAGAGACCCAGTACTTC.

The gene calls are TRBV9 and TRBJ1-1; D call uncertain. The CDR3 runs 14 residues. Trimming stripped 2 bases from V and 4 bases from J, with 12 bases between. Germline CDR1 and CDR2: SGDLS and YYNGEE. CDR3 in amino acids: CASSVYTEGTEAFF. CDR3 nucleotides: TGTGCCAGCAGCGTCTACACGGAGGGCACTGAAGCTTTCTTT. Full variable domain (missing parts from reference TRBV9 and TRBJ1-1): DSGVTQTPKHLITATGQRVTLRCSPRSGDLSVYWYQQSLDQGLQFLIQYYNGEERAKGNILERFSAQQFPDLHSELNLSSLELGDSALYFCASSVYTEGTEAFFGQGTRLTVV.

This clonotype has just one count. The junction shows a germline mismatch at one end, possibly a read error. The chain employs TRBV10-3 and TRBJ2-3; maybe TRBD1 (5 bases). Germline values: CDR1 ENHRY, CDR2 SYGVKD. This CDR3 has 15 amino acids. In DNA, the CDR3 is TGTGCCATCAGTGACTTTCAGGGCGACGCAGATATGCAGTATTTT. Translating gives CAISDFQGDADMQYF.

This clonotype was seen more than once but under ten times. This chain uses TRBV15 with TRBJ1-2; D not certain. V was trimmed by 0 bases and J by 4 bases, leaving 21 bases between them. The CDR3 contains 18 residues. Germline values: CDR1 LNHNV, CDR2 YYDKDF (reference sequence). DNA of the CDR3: TGTGCCACCAGCAGAGATTGGGAAGAGACGGAGTGGTTCTATGGCTACACCTTC. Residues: CATSRDWEETEWFYGYTF.

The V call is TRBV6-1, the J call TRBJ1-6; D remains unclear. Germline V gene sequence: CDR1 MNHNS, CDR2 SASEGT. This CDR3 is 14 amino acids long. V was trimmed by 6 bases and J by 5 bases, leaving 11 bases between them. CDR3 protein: CASRDLTDNSPLHF. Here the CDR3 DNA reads TGTGCCAGCAGGGACCTTACAGATAATTCACCCCTCCACTTT.

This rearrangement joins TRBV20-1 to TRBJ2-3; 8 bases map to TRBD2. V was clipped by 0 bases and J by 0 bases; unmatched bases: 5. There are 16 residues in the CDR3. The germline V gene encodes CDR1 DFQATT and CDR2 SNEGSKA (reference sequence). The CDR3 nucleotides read TGCAGTGCTAGAGATCAAGCGGGGGTGAGCACAGATACGCAGTATTTT. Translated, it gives CSARDQAGVSTDTQYF.

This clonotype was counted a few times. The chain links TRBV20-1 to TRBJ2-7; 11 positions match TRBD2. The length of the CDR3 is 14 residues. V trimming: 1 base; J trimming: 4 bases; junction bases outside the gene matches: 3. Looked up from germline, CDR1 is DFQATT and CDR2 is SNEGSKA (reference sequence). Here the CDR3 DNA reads TGCAGTGCTAGAGGGGGGACTAGCGGATACGAGCAGTACTTC. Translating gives CSARGGTSGYEQYF.

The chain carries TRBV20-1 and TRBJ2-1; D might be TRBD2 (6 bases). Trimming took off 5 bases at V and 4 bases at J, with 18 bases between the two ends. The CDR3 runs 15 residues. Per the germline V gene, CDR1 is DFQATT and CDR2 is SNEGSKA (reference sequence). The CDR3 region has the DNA TGCAGTGCTCCACGGGGATTCGGGACTTACAATGAGCAGTTCTTC. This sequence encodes CSAPRGFGTYNEQFF.

The CDR3 here is CASSRQKQGVVTDTQYF. DNA for the CDR3: TGCGCCAGCAGCCGTCAAAAACAGGGGGTAGTGACAGATACGCAGTATTTT. The chain recombines TRBV5-1 with TRBJ2-3; 8 positions agree with TRBD1. J was trimmed by 3 bases and V by 4 bases; bases with no gene match: 13. The CDR3 is made up of 17 amino acids. CDR1 is SGHRS and CDR2 is YFSETQ in the germline V gene.

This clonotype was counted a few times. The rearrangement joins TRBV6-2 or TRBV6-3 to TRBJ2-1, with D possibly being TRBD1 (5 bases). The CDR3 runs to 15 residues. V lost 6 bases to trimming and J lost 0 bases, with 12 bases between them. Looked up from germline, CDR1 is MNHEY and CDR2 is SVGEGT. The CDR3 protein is CASRSRQSSYNEQFF. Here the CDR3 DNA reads TGTGCCAGCAGATCTAGACAGAGCTCCTACAATGAGCAGTTCTTC.

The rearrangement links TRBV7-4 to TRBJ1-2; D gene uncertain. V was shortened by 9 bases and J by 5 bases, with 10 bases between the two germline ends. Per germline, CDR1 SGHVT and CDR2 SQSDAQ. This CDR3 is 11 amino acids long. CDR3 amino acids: CARRPGYGYTF. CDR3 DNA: TGTGCCAGGAGGCCGGGATATGGCTACACCTTC.

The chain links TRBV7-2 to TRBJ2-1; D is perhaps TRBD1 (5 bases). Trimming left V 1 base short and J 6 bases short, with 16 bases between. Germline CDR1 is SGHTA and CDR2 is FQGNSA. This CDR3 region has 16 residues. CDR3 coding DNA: TGTGCCAGCAGCTTAGGGGGCGACCTGGCGGTCAATGAGCAGTTCTTC. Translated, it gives CASSLGGDLAVNEQFF.

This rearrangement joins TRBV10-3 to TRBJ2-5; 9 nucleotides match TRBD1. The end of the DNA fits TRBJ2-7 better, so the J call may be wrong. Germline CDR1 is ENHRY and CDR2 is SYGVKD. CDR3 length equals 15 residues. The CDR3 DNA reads TGTGCCATCAGTGATCGGGGACAGGGTGCCCACGAGCAGTACTTC. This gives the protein CAISDRGQGAHEQYF.

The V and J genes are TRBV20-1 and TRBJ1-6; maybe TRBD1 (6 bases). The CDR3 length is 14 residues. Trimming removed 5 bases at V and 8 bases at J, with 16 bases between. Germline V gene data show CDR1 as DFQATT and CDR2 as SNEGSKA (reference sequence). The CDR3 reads CSAARQVEDSPLHF. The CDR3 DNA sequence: TGCAGTGCTGCACGACAGGTTGAGGATTCACCCCTCCACTTT.

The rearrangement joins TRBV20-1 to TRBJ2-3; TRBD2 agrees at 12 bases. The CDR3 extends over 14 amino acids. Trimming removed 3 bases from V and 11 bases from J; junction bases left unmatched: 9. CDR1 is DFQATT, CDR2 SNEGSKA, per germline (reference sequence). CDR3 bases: TGCAGTGCTAGGCGCCTAGCGGGGGGGGTTATGCAGTATTTT. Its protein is CSARRLAGGVMQYF.

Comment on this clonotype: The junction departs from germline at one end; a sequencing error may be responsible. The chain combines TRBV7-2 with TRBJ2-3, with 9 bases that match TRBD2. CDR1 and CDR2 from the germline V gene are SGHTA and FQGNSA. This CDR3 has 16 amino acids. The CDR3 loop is CASSLRRGGPTGTQYF. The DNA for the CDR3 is TGTGCCAGCAGCTTAAGGCGGGGGGGCCCGACAGGTACGCAGTATTTT.

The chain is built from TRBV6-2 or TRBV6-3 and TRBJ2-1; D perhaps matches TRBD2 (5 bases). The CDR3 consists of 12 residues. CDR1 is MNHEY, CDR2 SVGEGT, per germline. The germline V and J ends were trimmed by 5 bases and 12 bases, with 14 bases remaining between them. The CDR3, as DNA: TGTGCCAGCAGTCATGGGGAGAAGCGGCAGTTCTTC. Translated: CASSHGEKRQFF.

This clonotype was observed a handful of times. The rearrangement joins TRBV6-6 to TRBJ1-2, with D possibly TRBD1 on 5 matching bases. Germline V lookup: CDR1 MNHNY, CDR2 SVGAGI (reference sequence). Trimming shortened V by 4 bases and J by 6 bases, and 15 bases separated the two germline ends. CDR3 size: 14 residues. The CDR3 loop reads CASSSAGSRNGYTF. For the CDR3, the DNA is TGTGCCAGCAGTTCGGCAGGGTCGAGGAATGGCTACACCTTC.

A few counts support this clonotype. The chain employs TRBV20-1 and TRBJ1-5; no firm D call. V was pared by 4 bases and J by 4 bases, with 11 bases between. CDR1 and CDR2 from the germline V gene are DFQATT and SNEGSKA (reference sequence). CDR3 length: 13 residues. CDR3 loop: CSAMAVVNQPQHF. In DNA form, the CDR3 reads TGCAGTGCTATGGCAGTCGTTAATCAGCCCCAGCATTTT.

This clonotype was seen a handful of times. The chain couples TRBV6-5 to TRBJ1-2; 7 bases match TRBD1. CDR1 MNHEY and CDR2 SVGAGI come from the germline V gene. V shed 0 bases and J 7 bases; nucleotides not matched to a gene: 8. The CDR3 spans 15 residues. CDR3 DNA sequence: TGTGCCAGCAGTTACTCGAAACAGGGGATGACTGGCTACACCTTC. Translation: CASSYSKQGMTGYTF.

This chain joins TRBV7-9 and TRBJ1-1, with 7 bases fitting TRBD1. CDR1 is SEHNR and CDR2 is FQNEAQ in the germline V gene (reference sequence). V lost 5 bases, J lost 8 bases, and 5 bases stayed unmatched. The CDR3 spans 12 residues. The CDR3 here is CASSLRGDEAFF. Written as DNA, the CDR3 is TGTGCCAGCAGCCTCAGGGGGGACGAAGCTTTCTTT.